This T cell receptor (beta chain) was sequenced during a study of shared clonotypes between healthy human individuals (dated by TCRdb to the early 2020s). Regarding the complete study: A couple of women and a few men aged 18 to 49 years were included in the cohort. For each donor, CD4 naive and CD4 memory were each given three plates, CD8 naive was given two plates, and CD8 memory was given one plate. The study deeply sequenced blood TCR repertoires of several healthy adults to estimate repertoire size and the extent of clonotype sharing between individuals. Different laboratories and diverse techniques were used to prepare libraries and sequence TCR repertoires, to increase sequencing depth and limit assay-specific biases. Each donor's leukapheresis produced roughly between roughly 0.85 and 10 billion PBMCs. What the authors observed across the whole study: Based on pairwise subsampling, the degree of clonotype sharing among donors was expected to be affected by sequencing depth. Larger estimated clonotype richness was generally found for naive subsets than for memory subsets. Sharing across a few donors was observed for approximately 5% of naive CD4, less than 4% of naive CD8, over 2% of memory CD4, and 0.4% of memory CD8 clonotypes. The small number of donors limited the genetic and exposure-history diversity represented. Even with the large sequencing depth, rarefaction of the sorted-subset datasets indicated that sequencing was incomplete. Only blood was sampled, and tissue TCR repertoires likely differ from those in blood. Higher generation probabilities were observed for clonotypes shared by all four sorted-subset donors than for non-shared clonotypes.

Using the deep immunoSEQ assay, TCR CDR3 regions were amplified from genomic DNA by multiplex PCR. Extracted genomic DNA from each cell subset was spread evenly across all wells of several immunoSEQ 96-well plates, with each plate serving as a replicate. For sorted subsets, approximately 190 ng genomic DNA, equal to tens of thousands of T cell genomes, was loaded into each replicate PCR. Purified libraries were measured with a Qubit 3.0 fluorometer, size-checked on a Bioanalyzer 2100, and measured again with the KAPA Library Quantification kit. Each immunoSEQ 96-well plate was sequenced on its own single-read 150-cycle Illumina NextSeq 550 flow cell. In the source study's methods: The immunoSEQ output contained only junctional sequences without quality scores, so filtering could not match that applied to full-length reads. Sequences were annotated with PyIR, a Python wrapper for IgBLAST v1.9, using IMGT germline references to assign V/J genes and CDR3. Reads with weak V/J assignments (E-value above 1e-6), missing CDR3, stop codons, out-of-frame junctions, or ambiguous translated residues were removed. A V3J clonotype was defined by an identical inferred V gene, J gene, and CDR3 amino acid sequence. To compute the percentage overlap between repertoires, the number of shared unique clonotypes was divided by the size of the smaller repertoire. Richness of each repertoire was evaluated using RTK rarefaction, the Chao1 estimator, and Recon v2.1 estimates of unobserved clonotypes. Generation probabilities for all TCRbeta clonotypes obtained by the gDNA method from several donors were computed using OLGA. TCRdb limited this immuneACCESS table to in-frame rearrangements with V and J called. A share of clones is missing; checked studies link under half to unresolved V genes, and the rest is unexplained. V and J calls plus clone size are reproduced from that table; the DNA served to infer D and trimming. The sample includes about 1.1 million clones, with around three quarters observed a single time. Of the sample, 0.7% to 0.95% falls within the top ten clones.

Regarding this clone: Its antigen remains unidentified. Base-call qualities are not available, and no considerably larger clone is one nucleotide away.

The donors were healthy, HIV-negative adults with no recently reported acute infections or vaccinations. Every donor was a Caucasian adult living in Nashville, Tennessee, USA. Magnetic negative selection was used to enrich CD4+ T cells, after which naive cells were positively selected on CD45RA and the negative fraction became the memory subset. Blood was collected by leukapheresis, and PBMCs were isolated by Ficoll-Histopaque density gradient centrifugation and then cryopreserved in liquid nitrogen vapor phase. Analytical flow cytometry was used to check the purity and quantity of every magnetically sorted T cell population. From each sorted fraction, genomic DNA was isolated and quantified by UV absorbance on a Nanodrop 2000c. Sequences MNHNS (CDR1) and SASEGT (CDR2) are obtained from the germline V gene. Spanning cysteine to phenylalanine, the CDR3 consists of 14 amino acids. The CDR3 DNA has 42 bases and is translated from base 1. V has 6 bases trimmed and J has 5 bases trimmed; junction bases matching no gene number 8.

The chain links TRBV6-1 with TRBJ1-2; the junction holds 8 bases that match TRBD1. Material: memory CD4+ T cells from PBMCs. What the cell subset or site label conveys for this sample: CD45RA-negative fraction. This TCR derives from a man younger than 35 in good health. Some clones in this sample may be carry-over from other donors' samples. The DNA is TGTGCCAGCAGAGGACAGGGAATGGTTTATGGCTACACCTTC. The resulting protein is CASRGQGMVYGYTF.